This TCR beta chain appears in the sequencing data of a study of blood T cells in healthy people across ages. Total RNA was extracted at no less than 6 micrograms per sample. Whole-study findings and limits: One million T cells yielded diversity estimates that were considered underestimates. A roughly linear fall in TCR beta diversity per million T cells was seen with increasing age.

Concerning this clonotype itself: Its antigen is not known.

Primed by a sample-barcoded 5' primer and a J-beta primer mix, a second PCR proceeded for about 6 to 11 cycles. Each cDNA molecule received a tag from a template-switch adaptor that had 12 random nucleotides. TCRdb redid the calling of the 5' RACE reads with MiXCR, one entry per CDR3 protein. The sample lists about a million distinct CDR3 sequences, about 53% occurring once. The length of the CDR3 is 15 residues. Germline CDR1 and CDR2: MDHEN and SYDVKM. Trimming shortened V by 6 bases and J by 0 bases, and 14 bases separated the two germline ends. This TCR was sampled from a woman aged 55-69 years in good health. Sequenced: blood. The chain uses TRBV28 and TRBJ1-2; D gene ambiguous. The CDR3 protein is CASSSGPAANYGYTF. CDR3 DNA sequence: TGTGCCAGCAGCTCCGGACCGGCAGCTAACTATGGCTACACCTTC.